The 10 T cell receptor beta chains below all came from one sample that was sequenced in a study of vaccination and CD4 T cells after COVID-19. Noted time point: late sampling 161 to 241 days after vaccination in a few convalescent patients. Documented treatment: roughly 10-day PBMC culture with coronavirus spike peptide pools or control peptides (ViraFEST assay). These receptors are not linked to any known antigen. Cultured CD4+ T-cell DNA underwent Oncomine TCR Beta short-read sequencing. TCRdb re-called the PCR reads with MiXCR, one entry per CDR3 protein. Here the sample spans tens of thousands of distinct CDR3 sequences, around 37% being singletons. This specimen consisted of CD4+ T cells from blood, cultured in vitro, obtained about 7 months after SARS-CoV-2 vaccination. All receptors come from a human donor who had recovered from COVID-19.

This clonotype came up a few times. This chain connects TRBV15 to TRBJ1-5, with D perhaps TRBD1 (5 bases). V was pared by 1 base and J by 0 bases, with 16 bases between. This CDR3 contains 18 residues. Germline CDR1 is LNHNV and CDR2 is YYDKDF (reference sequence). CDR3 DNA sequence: TGTGCCACCAGCAGAGGGGGAGGAGGGGCCACTAGCAATCAGCCCCAGCATTTT. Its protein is CATSRGGGGATSNQPQHF. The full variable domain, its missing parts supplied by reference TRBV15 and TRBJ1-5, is DAMVIQNPRYQVTQFGKPVTLSCSQTLNHNVMYWYQQKSSQAPKLLFHYYDKDFNNEADTPDNFQSRRPNTSFCFLDIRSPGLGDTAMYLCATSRGGGGATSNQPQHFGDGTRLSIL.

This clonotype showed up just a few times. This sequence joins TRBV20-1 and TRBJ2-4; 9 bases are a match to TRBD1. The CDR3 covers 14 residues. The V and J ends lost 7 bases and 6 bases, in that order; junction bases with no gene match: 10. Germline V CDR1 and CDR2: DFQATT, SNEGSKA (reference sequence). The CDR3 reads CSVPGQGQGNIQYF. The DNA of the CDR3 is TGCAGTGTACCGGGACAGGGCCAAGGAAACATTCAGTACTTC.

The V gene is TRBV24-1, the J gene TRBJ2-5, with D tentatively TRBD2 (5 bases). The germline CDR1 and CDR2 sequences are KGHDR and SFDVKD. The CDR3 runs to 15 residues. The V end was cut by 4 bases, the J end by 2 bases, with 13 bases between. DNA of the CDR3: TGTGCCACCAGTGACCCGGGGAAGGAGCAAGAGACCCAGTACTTC. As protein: CATSDPGKEQETQYF.

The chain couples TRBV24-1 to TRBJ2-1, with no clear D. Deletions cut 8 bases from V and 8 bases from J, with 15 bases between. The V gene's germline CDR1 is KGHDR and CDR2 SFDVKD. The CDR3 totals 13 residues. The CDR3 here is CATMSPRSDEQFF. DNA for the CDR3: TGTGCCACCATGTCCCCGCGGAGTGATGAGCAGTTCTTC.

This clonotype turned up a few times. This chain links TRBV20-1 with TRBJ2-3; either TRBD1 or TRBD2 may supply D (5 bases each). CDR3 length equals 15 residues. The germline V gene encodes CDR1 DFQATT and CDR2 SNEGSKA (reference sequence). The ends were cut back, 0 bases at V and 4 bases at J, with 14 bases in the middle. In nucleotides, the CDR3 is TGCAGTGCTAGAGACCAGGGACGGAGGTCAGATACGCAGTATTTT. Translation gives CSARDQGRRSDTQYF.

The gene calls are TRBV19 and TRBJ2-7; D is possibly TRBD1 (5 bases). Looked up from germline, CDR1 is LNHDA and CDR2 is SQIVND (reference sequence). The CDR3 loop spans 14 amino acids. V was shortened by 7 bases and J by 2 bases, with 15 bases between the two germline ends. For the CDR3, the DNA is TGTGCCAGTAAAATGACAGCTACAACCTACGAGCAGTACTTC. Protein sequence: CASKMTATTYEQYF.

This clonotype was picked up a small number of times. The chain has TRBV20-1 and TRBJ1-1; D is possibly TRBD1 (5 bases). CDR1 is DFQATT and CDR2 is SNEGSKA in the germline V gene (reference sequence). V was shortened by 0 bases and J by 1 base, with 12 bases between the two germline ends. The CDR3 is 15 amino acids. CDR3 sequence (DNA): TGCAGTGCTAGAGATTTTAGCAGGGCGAACACTGAAGCTTTCTTT. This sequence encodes CSARDFSRANTEAFF.

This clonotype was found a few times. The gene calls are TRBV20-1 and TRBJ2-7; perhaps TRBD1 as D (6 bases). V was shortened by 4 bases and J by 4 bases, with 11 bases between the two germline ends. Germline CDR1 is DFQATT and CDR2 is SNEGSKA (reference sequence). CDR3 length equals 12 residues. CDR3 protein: CSATRGTYEQYF. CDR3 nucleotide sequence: TGCAGTGCTACCAGGGGTACGTACGAGCAGTACTTC.

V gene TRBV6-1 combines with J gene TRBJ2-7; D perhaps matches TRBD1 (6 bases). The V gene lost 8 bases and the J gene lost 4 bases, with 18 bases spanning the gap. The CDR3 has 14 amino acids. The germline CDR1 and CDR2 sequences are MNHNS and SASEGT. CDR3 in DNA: TGTGCCAGCCAAATATCACAGGGCCCTTACGAGCAGTACTTC. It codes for CASQISQGPYEQYF.

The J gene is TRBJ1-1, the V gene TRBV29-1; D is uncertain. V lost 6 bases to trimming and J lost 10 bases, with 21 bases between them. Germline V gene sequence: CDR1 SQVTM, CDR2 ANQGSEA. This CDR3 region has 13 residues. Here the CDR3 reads CSVRREVRGGAFF. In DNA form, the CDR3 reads TGCAGCGTCCGTAGGGAGGTACGAGGCGGAGCTTTCTTT.